The 2 T cell receptor beta chains below all came from one sample that was sequenced in a study of regulatory T cells in long-lasting Graves disease. TCR beta libraries were built with iRepertoire HTBI primers and Arm-PCR of CDR3 regions. Via MiXCR, TCRdb re-called the multiplex PCR reads, giving one row per CDR3 protein. The sample lists roughly 400,000 distinct CDR3 sequences; roughly a fifth were seen once. Noted time point: persistent/refractory GD, antithyroid drugs over 5 years with positive TRAb. The TCR library was prepared using RNA isolated from PBMCs. This sample comprised peripheral blood mononuclear cells (PBMCs), obtained when the disease was refractory, from a patient treated with antithyroid drugs. These receptors all stem from a female donor with Graves disease.

A remark on this clonotype: Since a far larger clone is one base different, this is likely a read error. This sequence joins TRBV11-1 and TRBJ2-5, with 11 bases lining up with TRBD2. The trim removed 2 bases at V and 7 bases at J, leaving 0 bases unmatched. CDR1 is SGHAT, CDR2 FQDESV, per germline (reference sequence). The CDR3 loop spans 13 amino acids. CDR3 sequence reads: CASSLLAGGTQYF. DNA of the CDR3: TGTGCCAGCAGCTTACTAGCGGGAGGGACCCAGTACTTC. Complete variable domain (other parts from reference TRBV11-1 and TRBJ2-5): EAEVAQSPRYKITEKSQAVAFWCDPISGHATLYWYRQILGQGPELLVQFQDESVVDDSQLPKDRFSAERLKGVDSTLKIQPAELGDSAMYLCASSLLAGGTQYFGPGTRLLVL.

The chain carries TRBV7-3 and TRBJ1-2, with a tentative D call TRBD1 (6 bases). Germline V lookup: CDR1 SGHTA, CDR2 FQGTGA. V was trimmed by 2 bases and J by 9 bases, leaving 16 bases between them. There are 14 residues in the CDR3. The CDR3 region has the DNA TGTGCCAGCAGCTTAGAAGGGACAACGAGGCGCTACACCTTC. This encodes CASSLEGTTRRYTF.